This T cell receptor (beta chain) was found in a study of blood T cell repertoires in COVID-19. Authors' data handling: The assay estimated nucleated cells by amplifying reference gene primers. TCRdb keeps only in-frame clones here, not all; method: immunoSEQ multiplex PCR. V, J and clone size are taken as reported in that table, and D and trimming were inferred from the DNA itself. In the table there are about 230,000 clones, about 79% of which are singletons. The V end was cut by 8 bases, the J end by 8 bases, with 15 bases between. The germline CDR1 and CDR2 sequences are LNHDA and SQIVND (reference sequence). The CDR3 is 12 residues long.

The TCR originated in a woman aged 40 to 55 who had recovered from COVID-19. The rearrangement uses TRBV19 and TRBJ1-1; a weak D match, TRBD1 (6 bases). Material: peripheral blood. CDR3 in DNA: TGTGCCAGTGGATTAGGGACATTAGAAGCTTTCTTT. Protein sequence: CASGLGTLEAFF.